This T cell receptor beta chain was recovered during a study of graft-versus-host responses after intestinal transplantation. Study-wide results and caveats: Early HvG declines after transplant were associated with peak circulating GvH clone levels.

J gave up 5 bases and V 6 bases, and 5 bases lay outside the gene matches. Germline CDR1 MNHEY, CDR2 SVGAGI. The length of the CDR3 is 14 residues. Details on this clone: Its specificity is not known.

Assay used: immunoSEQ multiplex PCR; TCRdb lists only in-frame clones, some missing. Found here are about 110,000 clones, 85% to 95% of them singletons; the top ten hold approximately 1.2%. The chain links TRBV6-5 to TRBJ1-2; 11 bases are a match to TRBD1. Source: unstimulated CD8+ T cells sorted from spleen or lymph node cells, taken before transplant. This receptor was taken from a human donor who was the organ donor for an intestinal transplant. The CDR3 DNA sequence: TGTGCCAGCAGCGCCGGGACAGGGGGTTATGGCTACACCTTC. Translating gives CASSAGTGGYGYTF.